The 3 T cell receptor beta chains in this list originate from one sample, sequenced in a study of blood T cell repertoires in COVID-19. Profiled with immunoSEQ multiplex PCR; TCRdb holds only in-frame clones, not every one. The top ten clones hold 25% to 30% of a sample with about 120,000 clones, around 86% of them seen once. Sequencing used peripheral blood. The receptors were sampled from a woman aged 70 to 79 with acute or convalescent COVID-19.

CDR3 region: CASSGTGNTGELFF. In nucleotides, the CDR3 is TGTGCCAGCTCGGGGACAGGGAACACCGGGGAGCTGTTTTTT. V is TRBV18 and J is TRBJ2-2, with 8 bases matching TRBD1. The germline V gene encodes CDR1 KGHSH and CDR2 LQKENI. V lost 6 bases to trimming and J lost 1 base; unmatched junction nucleotides: 1. The CDR3 is made up of 14 amino acids.

The V call is TRBV6-5, the J call TRBJ2-5; 10 bases map to TRBD1. V lost 2 bases to trimming and J lost 5 bases; unmatched junction nucleotides: 8. CDR1 MNHEY and CDR2 SVGAGI come from the germline V gene. The CDR3 runs 16 residues. Written as DNA, the CDR3 is TGTGCCAGCAGTTACCCGGCGACAGGGGGCCGGGAGACCCAGTACTTC. It encodes CASSYPATGGRETQYF.

The V and J genes are TRBV19 and TRBJ2-3; 8 nucleotides agree with TRBD2. With V trimmed by 5 bases and J by 3 bases, 7 bases remained unmatched. This CDR3 has 15 amino acids. Per germline, CDR1 LNHDA and CDR2 SQIVND (reference sequence). CDR3 bases: TGTGCCAGTAGTCCCCGGGGGGGCCATACAGATACGCAGTATTTT. Amino acids: CASSPRGGHTDTQYF.